The entry that follows covers one T cell receptor beta chain sequence. These data are taken from a study of T cell responses to AZD1222 COVID-19 vaccine. Whole-study context: Second-dose recipients at about 4 or about 12 weeks were treated as one pooled group.

V lost 2 bases and J 0 bases, leaving 7 bases between the germline ends. CDR3 length: 14 amino acids. The V gene's germline CDR1 is SGHVS and CDR2 FQNEAQ. Clones were sequenced by immunoSEQ multiplex PCR, and TCRdb holds only the in-frame ones, with some missing. The sample yields 90,000 to 120,000 clones, around 87% seen once. This clonotype originated in an adult in good health. The specimen comprised peripheral blood, sampled on day 0 of AZD1222 vaccination. The chain has TRBV7-8 and TRBJ1-1; D is perhaps TRBD1 (5 bases). CDR3 residues: CASSLTGVNTEAFF. CDR3 coding DNA: TGTGCCAGCAGCTTAACGGGGGTGAACACTGAAGCTTTCTTT. The full variable domain, in which reference TRBV7-8 and TRBJ1-1 provide the parts outside the CDR3, is GAGVSQSPRYKVAKRGQDVALRCDPISGHVSLFWYQQALGQGPEFLTYFQNEAQLDKSGLPSDRFFAERPEGSVSTLKIQRTQQEDSAVYLCASSLTGVNTEAFFGQGTRLTVV.